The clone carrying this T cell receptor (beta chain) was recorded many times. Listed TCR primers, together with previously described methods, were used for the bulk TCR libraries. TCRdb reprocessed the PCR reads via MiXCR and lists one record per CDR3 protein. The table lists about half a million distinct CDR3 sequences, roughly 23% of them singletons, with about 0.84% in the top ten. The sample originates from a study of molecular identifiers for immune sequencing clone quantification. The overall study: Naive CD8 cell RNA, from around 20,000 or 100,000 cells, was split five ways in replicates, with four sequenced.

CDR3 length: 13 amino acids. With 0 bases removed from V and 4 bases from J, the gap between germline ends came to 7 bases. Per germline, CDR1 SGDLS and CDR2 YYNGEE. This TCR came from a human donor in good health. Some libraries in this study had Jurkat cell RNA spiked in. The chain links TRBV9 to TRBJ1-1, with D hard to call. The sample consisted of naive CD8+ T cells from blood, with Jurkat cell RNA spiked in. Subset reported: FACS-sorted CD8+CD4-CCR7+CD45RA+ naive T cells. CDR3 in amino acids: CASSVDLFTEAFF. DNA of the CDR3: TGTGCCAGCAGCGTAGACTTGTTCACTGAAGCTTTCTTT.